A selection of T cell receptor beta chains follows, all from one sample in a study of T-cell reconstitution after alpha-beta-depleted transplantation in children. TCRdb itself ran the PCR reads through MiXCR, one entry per CDR3 protein. The sample lists hundreds of thousands of distinct CDR3 sequences, 10% to 15% occurring once. The material was PBMCs, mostly from graft donor cells, obtained 360 days after TCRalphabeta/CD19-depleted stem cell transplant. Receptor source: a male patient aged 10 to 17 who had a stem cell transplant for acute myeloid leukemia, so the T cells may come from the graft donor. Both conserved end residues are part of each CDR3. The D gene is left open where the match is weak. Some rows mark clone size as missing; the rest say once, few, many or name a class of expanded clone.

TRBV4-2	NA	few	TRBJ2-2	TGTGCCAGCAGCCAAGACAGGGGGGAGAAACCCGACGGGGAACTGTTTTTT	CASSQDRGEKPDGELFF
TRBV4-3	NA	NA	TRBJ2-3	TGCGCCAGCAGCCAAGATAATGGGCGGGATTCAGATACGCAGTATTTT	CASSQDNGRDSDTQYF
TRBV5-1	TRBD2	NA	TRBJ2-7	TGCGCCAGCAGTAATCGGGCGGGCGTAGCGGGTCCCCAGAACTACGAGCAGTACTTC	CASSNRAGVAGPQNYEQYF
TRBV20-1	TRBD2	few	TRBJ2-7	TGCAGTGCTCTAGGGACTAGCGGGATAGTATCGCAGTACTTC	CSALGTSGIVSQYF
TRBV28	TRBD2	NA	TRBJ2-5	TGTGCCACCTTCTCTAGCGGGTTGGAGGAGACCCAGTACTTC	CATFSSGLEETQYF
TRBV6-6	NA	once	TRBJ2-1	TGTGCCAGCACCTCATCTAGCGATGAGCAGTTCTTC	CASTSSSDEQFF
TRBV28	NA	many	TRBJ1-1	TGTGCCAGCAGTCCTAACACTGAAGCTTTCTTT	CASSPNTEAFF
TRBV7-2	NA	few	TRBJ2-7	TGTGCCAGCAGCTTAGGTTGGCTTCCCTACGAGCAGTACTTC	CASSLGWLPYEQYF
TRBV6-2/TRBV6-3	NA	few	TRBJ1-2	TGTGCCAGCAGTCGGGACGGTTATGGCTACACCTTC	CASSRDGYGYTF
TRBV29-1	NA	few	TRBJ2-2	TGCAGCGTTGAAAGGGGGGGGCCCGGGGAGCTGTTTTTT	CSVERGGPGELFF
TRBV7-2	TRBD2	NA	TRBJ2-1	TGTGCCAGCAGCTTAGACGCGGGAGCAAAGAATGAGCAGTTCTTC	CASSLDAGAKNEQFF
TRBV28	NA	few	TRBJ2-3	TGTGCCAGCAGTAAGTCGGACTTTCTACGCACAGATACGCAGTATTTT	CASSKSDFLRTDTQYF
TRBV18	NA	many	TRBJ2-1	TGTGCCAGCTCACCCCCGGTGGGCTCCTACAATGAGCAGTTCTTC	CASSPPVGSYNEQFF
TRBV6-2/TRBV6-3	TRBD2	few	TRBJ2-3	TGTGCCAGCGGTGGGGGAGGGCCGAATACGCAGTATTTT	CASGGGGPNTQYF
TRBV7-9	NA	NA	TRBJ2-1	TGTGCCAGCAGCTCGCTAGGGGGTGAGCAGTTCTTC	CASSSLGGEQFF
TRBV7-2	TRBD1	few	TRBJ1-1	TGTGCCAGCAGCTTAGCGGCAGGGGGATTCACTGAAGCTTTCTTT	CASSLAAGGFTEAFF
TRBV20-1	NA	many	TRBJ2-3	TGCAGTGCTAGGGCGATAGGCACAGATACGCAGTATTTT	CSARAIGTDTQYF
TRBV4-1	NA	NA	TRBJ2-7	TGCGCCAGCAGCCAAGTCGGCGGGACGAGCTCCTACGAGCAGTACTTC	CASSQVGGTSSYEQYF
TRBV12-3/TRBV12-4	NA	few	TRBJ1-1	TGTGCCAGCAGTTTGACCACTGAAGCTTTCTTT	CASSLTTEAFF
TRBV5-1	TRBD1	many	TRBJ2-1	TGCGCCAGCAGCCCCGGACAGGGGCACTACAATGAGCAGTTCTTC	CASSPGQGHYNEQFF
TRBV29-1	NA	NA	TRBJ2-1	TGCAGCCCGTCCACGTACAAGGAGCAGTTCTTC	CSPSTYKEQFF
TRBV12-3/TRBV12-4	NA	many	TRBJ2-6	TGTGCCAGCAGTTTGGGGGTTACCGGGGCCAACGTCCTGACTTTC	CASSLGVTGANVLTF